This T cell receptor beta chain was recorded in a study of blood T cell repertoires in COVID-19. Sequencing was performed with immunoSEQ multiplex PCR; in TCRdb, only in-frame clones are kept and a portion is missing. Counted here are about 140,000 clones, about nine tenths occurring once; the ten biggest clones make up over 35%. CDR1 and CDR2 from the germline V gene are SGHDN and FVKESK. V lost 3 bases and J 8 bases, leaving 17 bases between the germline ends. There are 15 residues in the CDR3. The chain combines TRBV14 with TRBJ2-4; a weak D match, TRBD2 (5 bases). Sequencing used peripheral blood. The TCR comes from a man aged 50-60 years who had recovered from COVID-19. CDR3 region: CASSQLKGALDIQYF. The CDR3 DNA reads TGTGCCAGCAGCCAGTTAAAGGGAGCCCTCGACATTCAGTACTTC.